This T cell receptor (beta chain) comes out of a study of T cell responses to AZD1222 COVID-19 vaccine. Regarding this clone: Its antigen is still unknown.

Clones were read by immunoSEQ multiplex PCR, and TCRdb kept only the in-frame ones, dropping some. The table includes over 150,000 clones, roughly 90% detected once. Study-level points and caveats: Only a handful of people who got AZD1222 tested seropositive at baseline. Compared with day 0, the breadth and depth of the Spike-specific TCR repertoire rose significantly after two doses of AZD1222. There were vaccine-associated CD4 TCRs across spike, dominant at 160-218 and 743-854. White British donors predominated, females outnumbered males, and clonal diversity was possibly underestimated.

V was shortened by 5 bases and J by 6 bases, with 23 bases between the two germline ends. CDR1 is MDHEN, CDR2 SYDVKM, per germline. The CDR3 has 16 amino acids. This specimen consisted of peripheral blood, obtained on day 0 of AZD1222 vaccination. The TCR sequence derives from an adult in good health. The rearrangement joins TRBV28 to TRBJ2-7, with D perhaps given as TRBD1 or TRBD2 (6 bases each). The CDR3, as DNA: TGTGCCAGCAGTCCACAAGGGTGGGGGGCGCCGGGCGAGCAGTACTTC. Its translation is CASSPQGWGAPGEQYF.